The 29 T cell receptor beta chains below all came from one sample that was sequenced in a study of blood T cell repertoires in COVID-19. The repertoire was sequenced with immunoSEQ multiplex PCR; TCRdb's copy has only in-frame clones and lacks some. The table records just under 65,000 clones, approximately 82% of them present only once. Sequencing input: peripheral blood. These receptors all stem from a human donor in a cohort sampled during active COVID-19.

The rearrangement joins TRBV7-3 to TRBJ2-1; the match to TRBD1 covers 10 bases. Germline CDR1 reads SGHTA; CDR2 reads FQGTGA. V trimming: 5 bases; J trimming: 9 bases; junction bases outside the gene matches: 13. The CDR3 is 16 amino acids. The CDR3 loop is CASSLRQGARVGEQFF. DNA of the CDR3: TGTGCCAGCAGCCTTAGACAGGGGGCTCGGGTAGGTGAGCAGTTCTTC.

The chain employs TRBV6-5 and TRBJ2-3; a weak D match, TRBD2 (6 bases). The CDR3 has 15 amino acids. The germline V and J ends were trimmed by 9 bases and 2 bases, with 18 bases remaining between them. Looked up from germline, CDR1 is MNHEY and CDR2 is SVGAGI. The CDR3 region has the DNA TGTGCCAGTATTAAGGGCGGGACTTACACAGATACGCAGTATTTT. This encodes CASIKGGTYTDTQYF.

CDR3 nucleotide sequence: TGTGCCAGCAGCCGCCCAACGGGCGAGCAGTACTTC. Translating gives CASSRPTGEQYF. The chain uses TRBV3-1 (or the pseudogene TRBV3-2) and TRBJ2-7; D call uncertain. The CDR3 length is 12 residues. Germline V CDR1 and CDR2: LGHDT, YNNKEL (reference sequence). Trimming cost V 4 bases and J 6 bases, with 10 bases left between them.

The gene calls are TRBV9 and TRBJ2-2; D is unresolved. The germline gives CDR1 SGDLS, CDR2 YYNGEE. The V and J ends lost 0 bases and 0 bases respectively, with 3 bases between them. This CDR3 has 14 residues. The CDR3 here is CASSVDTNTGELFF. The CDR3 DNA reads as TGTGCCAGCAGCGTAGACACGAACACCGGGGAGCTGTTTTTT.

V usage is TRBV5-6 and J usage is TRBJ1-2, with a possible D match to TRBD1 (6 bases). The V and J ends lost 5 bases and 3 bases respectively, with 17 bases between them. Germline assignment: CDR1 SGHDT and CDR2 YYEEEE. The CDR3 length is 15 residues. CDR3 DNA: TGTGCCAGCAGGAAGAGGACAGTTGTAGACTATGGCTACACCTTC. Residues: CASRKRTVVDYGYTF.

This clone was seen only once. This chain joins TRBV6-1 and TRBJ1-5, with unresolved D. Trimming took 2 bases from V and 0 from J, leaving 14 bases between them. Germline CDR1 is MNHNS and CDR2 is SASEGT. The CDR3 has 17 residues. The DNA for the CDR3 is TGTGCCAGCAGTGAACAGGCAGGCCCTTATAGCAATCAGCCCCAGCATTTT. This codes for CASSEQAGPYSNQPQHF.

This clone was detected only once. The genes are TRBV6-6 and TRBJ2-1; 9 bases agree with TRBD2. From germline, CDR1 is MNHNY and CDR2 SVGAGI (reference sequence). J lost 9 bases, V lost 6 bases, and 3 bases had no gene match. The CDR3 runs to 12 residues. CDR3: CASRGLASEQFF. CDR3 DNA sequence: TGTGCCAGCAGAGGACTAGCGTCTGAGCAGTTCTTC.

This clone was detected only a few times. The V gene is TRBV4-1, the J gene TRBJ2-1, with 9 bases lining up with TRBD1. Germline CDR1 reads MGHRA; CDR2 reads YSYEKL. After removal of 7 bases from V and 7 bases from J, the junction contained 8 bases not matched to a gene. This CDR3 is 14 amino acids long. For the CDR3, the DNA is TGCGCCAGCAAGGAGACAGGGGGAGATAATGAGCAGTTCTTC. Amino acid sequence: CASKETGGDNEQFF.

The rearrangement uses TRBV7-9 and TRBJ2-2, with TRBD2 matching 14 bases. Looked up from germline, CDR1 is SEHNR and CDR2 is FQNEAQ (reference sequence). V gave up 5 bases and J gave up 7 bases; unmatched junction bases: 3. The CDR3 consists of 15 residues. Written as DNA, the CDR3 is TGTGCCAGCAGCGCCGGACTAGCGGGGGGCGGGGAGCTGTTTTTT. Protein: CASSAGLAGGGELFF. Drawing the rest from reference TRBV7-9 and TRBJ2-2, the complete variable domain is DTGVSQNPRHKITKRGQNVTFRCDPISEHNRLYWYRQTLGQGPEFLTYFQNEAQLEKSRLLSDRFSAERPKGSFSTLEIQRTEQGDSAMYLCASSAGLAGGGELFFGEGSRLTVL.

The chain employs TRBV27 and TRBJ1-5, with 7 bases that match TRBD1. The germline V gene has CDR1 MNHEY and CDR2 SMNVEV (reference sequence). This CDR3 has 14 amino acids. With V trimmed by 4 bases and J by 7 bases, 7 bases remained unmatched. The DNA for the CDR3 is TGTGCCAGCAGTTCAGGACAGGATGGCCAGCCCCAGCATTTT. Amino acids: CASSSGQDGQPQHF.

About this clone itself: One junction end disagrees with the germline gene, perhaps due to a read error. CDR3 in amino acids: CASSVTSETEQFF. In DNA form, the CDR3 reads TGTGCCAGCAGCGTAACTAGCGAAACCGAGCAGTTCTTC. The rearrangement links TRBV7-3 to TRBJ2-1, with 7 bases matching TRBD2. The CDR3 totals 13 residues. Germline V gene sequence: CDR1 SGHTA, CDR2 FQGTGA.

V is TRBV5-1 and J is TRBJ2-3, with D possibly matching TRBD2 (6 bases). There are 15 residues in the CDR3. CDR1 and CDR2 (germline): SGHRS, YFSETQ. V was clipped by 4 bases and J by 2 bases, with 14 bases between them. CDR3 nucleotide sequence: TGCGCCAGCAGCACCCGGGACTCTTCCACAGATACGCAGTATTTT. Encoded protein: CASSTRDSSTDTQYF.

The rearrangement uses TRBV4-1 and TRBJ2-3; perhaps TRBD2 as D (5 bases). The CDR3 totals 13 residues. Trimming stripped 1 base from V and 7 bases from J, with 9 bases between. Per the germline V gene, CDR1 is MGHRA and CDR2 is YSYEKL. DNA for the CDR3: TGCGCCAGCAGCCAAGTTCCGGGGAATACGCAGTATTTT. Its translation: CASSQVPGNTQYF.

This rearrangement joins TRBV4-1 to TRBJ2-7; possible D gene TRBD1, 5 bases. This CDR3 has 16 amino acids. V was pared by 4 bases and J by 2 bases, with 18 bases between. In germline, CDR1 is MGHRA, CDR2 YSYEKL. CDR3 coding DNA: TGCGCCAGCAGCCCCTCTGTATACAGGATCACCTACGAGCAGTACTTC. Its protein is CASSPSVYRITYEQYF.

This chain connects TRBV6-2 or TRBV6-3 to TRBJ2-1, with 9 bases matching TRBD1. CDR1 and CDR2 from the germline V gene are MNHEY and SVGEGT. The length of the CDR3 is 15 residues. V was pared by 2 bases and J by 10 bases, with 9 bases of the junction left unmatched. CDR3 nucleotide sequence: TGTGCCAGCAGTTACCCTAACAGGGGGCTCGGAGAGCAGTTCTTC. Translation gives CASSYPNRGLGEQFF.

Comments on this clone: The same CDR3 can be traced to other DNA sequences in this sample. The CDR3 reads CASSYPGGGNTIYF. The CDR3 bases are TGTGCCAGCAGTTACCCGGGGGGAGGAAACACCATATATTTT. The chain couples TRBV6-6 to TRBJ1-3; TRBD1 is a possible D gene (5 bases). The germline V gene encodes CDR1 MNHNY and CDR2 SVGAGI (reference sequence). The V end was cut by 2 bases, the J end by 4 bases, with 9 bases between. The CDR3 totals 14 residues.

The chain couples TRBV5-1 to TRBJ2-7; 8 positions match TRBD1. V lost 4 bases to trimming and J lost 8 bases; unmatched junction nucleotides: 5. This CDR3 region has 12 residues. CDR1 is SGHRS, CDR2 YFSETQ, per germline. The CDR3 region is CASSTRQGKQYF. The CDR3 region has the DNA TGCGCCAGCAGCACAAGACAGGGGAAGCAGTACTTC.

This clone was counted once. The CDR3 here is CASRPDSNEQFF. The CDR3 bases are TGTGCCAGCAGGCCGGACTCCAATGAGCAGTTCTTC. The chain uses TRBV2 and TRBJ2-1; a possible D gene is TRBD2 (5 bases). CDR3 length: 12 amino acids. Trimming took 6 bases from V and 6 from J, leaving 9 bases between them. Germline CDR1 reads SNHLY; CDR2 reads FYNNEI.

The J gene is TRBJ1-1, the V gene TRBV5-1; TRBD1 agrees at 10 bases. Trimming cost V 4 bases and J 4 bases; bases outside gene matches: 7. This CDR3 region has 15 residues. CDR1 is SGHRS, CDR2 YFSETQ, per germline. In DNA form, the CDR3 reads TGCGCCAGCAGCGGTAGACAGGGGGCAGCCACTGAAGCTTTCTTT. It specifies CASSGRQGAATEAFF. The full variable domain, with the rest looked up from reference TRBV5-1 and TRBJ1-1, is KAGVTQTPRYLIKTRGQQVTLSCSPISGHRSVSWYQQTPGQGLQFLFEYFSETQRNKGNFPGRFSGRQFSNSRSEMNVSTLELGDSALYLCASSGRQGAATEAFFGQGTRLTVV.

CDR3 sequence reads: CASSKGWHRARANEKLFF. CDR3 bases: TGTGCCAGCAGCAAAGGTTGGCACAGGGCGAGAGCTAATGAAAAACTGTTTTTT. The chain has TRBV21-1 and TRBJ1-4; TRBD1 is the table's D call, not checked against the DNA. TRBV21-1 is described as a pseudogene. CDR3 length: 18 residues.

CDR3 in amino acids: CASSFGQGNSPLHF. Here the CDR3 DNA reads TGTGCCAGCAGCTTCGGACAGGGGAATTCACCCCTCCACTTT. The chain carries TRBV5-4 and TRBJ1-6, with 9 bases that match TRBD1. The CDR3 extends over 14 amino acids. Germline assignment: CDR1 SGHNT and CDR2 YYREEE (reference sequence). V lost 2 bases and J lost 7; bases outside the gene matches: 1.

J is TRBJ1-1 and V is TRBV27; TRBD1 agrees at 8 bases. The J segment lost 1 base and the V segment lost 6 bases, leaving 4 bases of the junction unmatched. This CDR3 has 14 amino acids. Germline V lookup: CDR1 MNHEY, CDR2 SMNVEV (reference sequence). The CDR3 DNA sequence: TGTGCCAGCAGGACTACAGGGGGGAACACTGAAGCTTTCTTT. Protein product: CASRTTGGNTEAFF.

This clone was seen more than once but under ten times. Different DNA sequences within this sample yield the same CDR3. V and J are TRBV5-6 and TRBJ2-5; D is uncertain. This CDR3 spans 11 amino acids. Germline-derived CDR1 and CDR2 are SGHDT and YYEEEE. The V gene lost 3 bases and the J gene lost 4 bases, with 4 bases spanning the gap. The CDR3 here is CASSSRETQYF. The CDR3 DNA reads as TGTGCCAGCAGCTCGCGAGAGACCCAGTACTTC.

This clone was counted once. The V call is TRBV6-5, the J call TRBJ1-6, with D possibly matching TRBD1 (5 bases). V lost 6 bases and J 2 bases, leaving 11 bases between the germline ends. Germline CDR1 is MNHEY and CDR2 is SVGAGI. CDR3 length: 15 residues. The CDR3 region is CASRRKTAYNSPLHF. For the CDR3, the DNA is TGTGCCAGCAGGCGAAAGACAGCCTATAATTCACCCCTCCACTTT.

The V and J genes are TRBV15 and TRBJ1-5; D is undetermined. The germline CDR1 and CDR2 sequences are LNHNV and YYDKDF (reference sequence). The germline V and J ends were trimmed by 4 bases and 3 bases, with 10 bases remaining between them. The CDR3 is made up of 14 amino acids. CDR3 bases: TGTGCCACCAGCATAGGACTGATCAATCAGCCCCAGCATTTT. This sequence encodes CATSIGLINQPQHF.

V gene TRBV5-1 combines with J gene TRBJ2-2; D might be TRBD1 (6 bases). Germline values: CDR1 SGHRS, CDR2 YFSETQ. The CDR3 extends over 14 amino acids. The germline V and J ends were trimmed by 6 bases and 7 bases, with 16 bases remaining between them. The DNA of the CDR3 is TGCGCCAGCAAGTCGACTCAGGGGAACGGGGAGCTGTTTTTT. Residues: CASKSTQGNGELFF.

The chain is built from TRBV30 and TRBJ2-3; 7 nucleotides align to TRBD2. The germline gives CDR1 GTSNPN, CDR2 SVGIG (reference sequence). The CDR3 is made up of 14 amino acids. V lost 3 bases and J lost 5; bases outside the gene matches: 8. This CDR3 reads CAWRDLAEQDTQYF. CDR3 nucleotide sequence: TGTGCCTGGAGGGACCTAGCGGAGCAAGATACGCAGTATTTT.

There are a few counts of this clone. V is TRBV6-6 and J is TRBJ1-2; D not resolved. In germline, CDR1 is MNHNY, CDR2 SVGAGI (reference sequence). The CDR3 spans 15 residues. Between the trimmed V and J ends, which lost 5 bases and 0 bases, there was a span of 13 bases. The CDR3 DNA reads TGTGCCAGCAGTAAAGGACTTTCCTCTAACTATGGCTACACCTTC. It encodes CASSKGLSSNYGYTF.

V is TRBV30 and J is TRBJ1-2; D may be TRBD1 (6 bases). There are 13 residues in the CDR3. V was cut by 4 bases and J by 8 bases, with 17 bases left in between. The V gene's germline CDR1 is GTSNPN and CDR2 SVGIG (reference sequence). The CDR3, as DNA: TGTGCCTGGAACTACGCCAGGGGTAACGGCTACACCTTC. As protein: CAWNYARGNGYTF.